These 10 T cell receptor beta chains were sequenced from one sample in a study of Graves' ophthalmopathy and Graves' hyperthyroidism. Scientists amplified the TCR beta CDR3 regions from RNA transcripts. Scientists carried out first-round RT-PCR using HTBI primers and then a second-round multiplex PCR. TCRdb reprocessed the multiplex PCR reads via MiXCR and lists one record per CDR3 protein. Of hundreds of thousands of distinct CDR3 sequences listed, around 45% are singletons. Sequencing used peripheral blood. The source is an adult man with Graves' ophthalmopathy.

This clonotype has only a few counts. This sequence joins TRBV29-1 and TRBJ2-5; TRBD1 matches 9 bases. Germline CDR1 reads SQVTM; CDR2 reads ANQGSEA. This CDR3 is built from 12 residues. V shed 4 bases, J shed 5 bases, and the junction held 2 bases outside the gene matches. CDR3 protein: CSVGDREETQYF. CDR3 DNA: TGCAGCGTTGGGGACAGGGAGGAGACCCAGTACTTC.

This clonotype showed up just a few times. The chain has TRBV7-2 and TRBJ1-6; D unclear. Between the trimmed V and J ends, which lost 5 bases and 2 bases, there was a span of 13 bases. The CDR3 loop spans 16 amino acids. Looked up from germline, CDR1 is SGHTA and CDR2 is FQGNSA. The CDR3: CASSPVVWAYNSPLHF. As DNA, the CDR3 is TGTGCCAGCAGCCCTGTAGTCTGGGCCTATAATTCACCCCTCCACTTT. Filled out from reference TRBV7-2 and TRBJ1-6, the complete variable domain reads GAGVSQSPSNKVTEKGKDVELRCDPISGHTALYWYRQSLGQGLEFLIYFQGNSAPDKSGLPSDRFSAERTGGSVSTLTIQRTQQEDSAVYLCASSPVVWAYNSPLHFGNGTRLTVT.

The chain is built from TRBV20-1 and TRBJ1-4; tentatively, D is TRBD1 (5 bases). In germline, CDR1 is DFQATT, CDR2 SNEGSKA (reference sequence). This CDR3 region has 13 residues. V lost 2 bases, J lost 2 bases, and 6 bases lay in between. In nucleotides, the CDR3 is TGCAGTGCTAGAAAGGGGACTAATGAAAAACTGTTTTTT. Protein: CSARKGTNEKLFF.

This chain joins TRBV20-1 and TRBJ1-1; weak D call: TRBD1 (6 bases). The ends were cut back, 1 base at V and 5 bases at J, with 11 bases in the middle. There are 13 residues in the CDR3. Germline CDR1 DFQATT, CDR2 SNEGSKA (reference sequence). Written as DNA, the CDR3 is TGCAGTGCTAGAGCAGGGGCCGGGACTGAAGCTTTCTTT. This codes for CSARAGAGTEAFF.

Remarks on this clonotype: It may be a read error: a sequence one base away is much more abundant. DNA of the CDR3: TGCGGCGTTCGATTCAACTATGGCTACACCTTC. Translated, it gives CGVRFNYGYTF. The chain uses TRBV29-1 and TRBJ1-2, with D unresolved. The CDR3 covers 11 residues. The germline V gene has CDR1 SQVTM and CDR2 ANQGSEA.

This clonotype was counted only a few times. The V gene is TRBV5-6, the J gene TRBJ1-2, with D possibly matching TRBD1 (6 bases). The CDR3 length is 17 residues. Between the trimmed V and J ends, which lost 4 bases and 2 bases, there was a span of 21 bases. The germline V gene has CDR1 SGHDT and CDR2 YYEEEE. In DNA, the CDR3 is TGTGCCAGCAGCCCAAATGGGCCCCGGACAGCAAACTATGGCTACACCTTC. Translation: CASSPNGPRTANYGYTF.

This chain uses TRBV12-3 or TRBV12-4 with TRBJ2-5, with D hard to call. This CDR3 is built from 11 residues. Trimming shortened V by 10 bases and J by 5 bases, and 11 bases separated the two germline ends. The chain's CDR3 is CATSDDETQYF. In DNA, the CDR3 is TGTGCCACCTCGGACGATGAGACCCAGTACTTC.

This clonotype was seen more than once but under ten times. V gene TRBV20-1 combines with J gene TRBJ2-6; TRBD1 agrees at 11 bases. The CDR3 spans 16 residues. The germline V gene has CDR1 DFQATT and CDR2 SNEGSKA (reference sequence). CDR3 amino acids: CGWDRGSSSGANVLTF. Written as DNA, the CDR3 is TGCGGTTGGGACAGGGGGTCTTCCTCTGGGGCCAACGTCCTGACTTTC.

This clonotype was picked up a small number of times. The chain is built from TRBV15 and TRBJ2-5, with D perhaps matching TRBD2 (6 bases). Germline loops: CDR1 LNHNV, CDR2 YYDKDF (reference sequence). The CDR3 is made up of 15 amino acids. Trimming cost V 5 bases and J 5 bases, with 18 bases left between them. The CDR3 nucleotides read TGTGCCACCAGCGGCCCTGGGGGGACCCGGGAGACCCAGTACTTC. It specifies CATSGPGGTRETQYF.

The rearrangement joins TRBV20-1 to TRBJ2-7, with 7 bases lining up with TRBD2. CDR3 size: 15 residues. CDR1 and CDR2 from the germline V gene are DFQATT and SNEGSKA (reference sequence). The ends lost 0 bases at V and 3 bases at J; junction bases unmatched: 8. CDR3 coding DNA: TGCAGTGCTAGAGATGTTACTAGCGCCTACTACGAGCAGTACTTC. It translates to CSARDVTSAYYEQYF.